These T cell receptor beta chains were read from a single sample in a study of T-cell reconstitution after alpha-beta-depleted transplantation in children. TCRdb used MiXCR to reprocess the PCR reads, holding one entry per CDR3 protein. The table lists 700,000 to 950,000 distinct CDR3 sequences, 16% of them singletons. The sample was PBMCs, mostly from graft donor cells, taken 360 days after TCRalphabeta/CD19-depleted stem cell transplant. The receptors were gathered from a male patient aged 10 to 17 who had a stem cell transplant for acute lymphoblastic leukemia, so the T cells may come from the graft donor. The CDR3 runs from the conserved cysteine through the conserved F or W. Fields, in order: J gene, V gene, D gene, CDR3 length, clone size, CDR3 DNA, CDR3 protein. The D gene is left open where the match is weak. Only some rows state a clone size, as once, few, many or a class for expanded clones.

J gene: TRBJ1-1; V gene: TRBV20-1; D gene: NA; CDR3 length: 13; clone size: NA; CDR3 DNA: TGCAGTGCCTCGCATGACCTGAACACTGAAGCTTTCTTT; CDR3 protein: CSASHDLNTEAFF
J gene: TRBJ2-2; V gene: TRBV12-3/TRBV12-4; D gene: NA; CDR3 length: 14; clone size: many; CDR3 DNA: TGTGCCAGCAGTTTCGGGCCAGCCACCGGGGAGCTGTTTTTT; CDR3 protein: CASSFGPATGELFF
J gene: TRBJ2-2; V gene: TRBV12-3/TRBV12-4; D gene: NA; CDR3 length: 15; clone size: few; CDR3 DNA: TGTGCCAGCCTGAGGGGGGACGAGAACACCGGGGAGCTGTTTTTT; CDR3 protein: CASLRGDENTGELFF
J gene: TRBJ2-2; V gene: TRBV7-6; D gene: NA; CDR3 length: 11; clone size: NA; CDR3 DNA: TGTGCCAGTGAAACGGGCGGGGAGCTGTTTTTT; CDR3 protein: CASETGGELFF
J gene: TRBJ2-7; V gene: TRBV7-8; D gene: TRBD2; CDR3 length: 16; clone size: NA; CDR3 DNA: TGTGCCAGCAAAGGGACTAGCGGGATCCCAACCTACGAGCAGTACTTC; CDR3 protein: CASKGTSGIPTYEQYF
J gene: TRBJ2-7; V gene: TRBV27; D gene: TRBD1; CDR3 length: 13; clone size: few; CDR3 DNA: TGTGCCAGTACCAACAGGGGGCTGAACGAGCAGTACTTC; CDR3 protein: CASTNRGLNEQYF
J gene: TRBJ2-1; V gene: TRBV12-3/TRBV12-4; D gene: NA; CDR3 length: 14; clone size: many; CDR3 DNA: TGTGCCAGCAGTTTATTAGTTGGTGGCTGGGAGCAGTTCTTC; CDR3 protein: CASSLLVGGWEQFF
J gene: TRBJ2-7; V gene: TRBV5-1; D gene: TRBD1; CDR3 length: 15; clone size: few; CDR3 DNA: TGCGCCAGCAGCTTGGGAGGGGGCTTCTACTACGAGCAGTACTTC; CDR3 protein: CASSLGGGFYYEQYF
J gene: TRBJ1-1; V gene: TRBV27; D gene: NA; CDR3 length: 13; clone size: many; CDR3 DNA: TGTGCCAGCAGTCGAATGGGGGACACTGAAGCTTTCTTT; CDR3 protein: CASSRMGDTEAFF
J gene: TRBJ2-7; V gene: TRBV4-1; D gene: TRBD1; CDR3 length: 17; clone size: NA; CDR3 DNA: TGCGCCAGCAGCCAAGCACTGACAGGGTCCATCTCCTACGAGCAGTACTTC; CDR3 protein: CASSQALTGSISYEQYF
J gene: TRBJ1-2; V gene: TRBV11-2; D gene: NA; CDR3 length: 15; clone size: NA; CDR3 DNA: TGTGCCAGCAGCTTAGAGATCGCTACAGGGTATGGCTACACCTTC; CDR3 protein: CASSLEIATGYGYTF
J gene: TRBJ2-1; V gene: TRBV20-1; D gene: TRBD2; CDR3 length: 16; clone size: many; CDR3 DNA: TGCAGTGCCGGGACTAGCGGGAGGACATTTCGGGGTGAGCAGTTCTTC; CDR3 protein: CSAGTSGRTFRGEQFF
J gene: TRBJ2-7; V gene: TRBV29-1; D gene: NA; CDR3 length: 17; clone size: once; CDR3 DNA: TGCAGCGTTGAAGATCGGAGGGGGCCCAGGGGCTCCTACGAGCAGTACTTC; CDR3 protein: CSVEDRRGPRGSYEQYF
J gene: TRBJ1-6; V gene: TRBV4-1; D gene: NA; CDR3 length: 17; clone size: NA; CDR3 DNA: TGCGCCAGCAGCCAGGGCCCGGGACGAACAAGGGATTCACCCCTCCACTTT; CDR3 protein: CASSQGPGRTRDSPLHF
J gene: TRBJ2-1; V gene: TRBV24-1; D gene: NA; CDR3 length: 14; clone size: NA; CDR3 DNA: TGTGCCACCAGTGAACCCGGGACTCCCCTCGAGCAGTTCTTC; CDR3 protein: CATSEPGTPLEQFF
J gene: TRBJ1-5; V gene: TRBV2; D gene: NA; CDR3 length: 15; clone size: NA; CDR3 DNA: TGTGCCAGCAGGCCCGACAGGCAATACAATCAGCCCCAGCATTTT; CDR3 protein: CASRPDRQYNQPQHF
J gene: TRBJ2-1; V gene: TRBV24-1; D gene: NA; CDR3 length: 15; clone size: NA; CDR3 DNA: TGTGCCACCAGTGAGGGCCCATACTCCTACAATGAGCAGTTCTTC; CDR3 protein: CATSEGPYSYNEQFF
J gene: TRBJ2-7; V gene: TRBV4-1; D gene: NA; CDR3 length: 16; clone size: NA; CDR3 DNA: TGCGCCAGCAGCCAAGCCAAGGACCGCAGGGGCTACGAGCAGTACTTC; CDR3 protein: CASSQAKDRRGYEQYF
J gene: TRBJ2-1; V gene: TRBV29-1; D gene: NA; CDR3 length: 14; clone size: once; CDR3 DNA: TGCAGCGTCCCACGACTAGGGGGTATGGATGAGCAGTTCTTC; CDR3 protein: CSVPRLGGMDEQFF
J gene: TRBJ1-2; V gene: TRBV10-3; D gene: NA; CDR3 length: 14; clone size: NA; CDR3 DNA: TGTGCCATCAGTGAGTCGGTGGGTGACTATGGCTACACCTTC; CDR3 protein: CAISESVGDYGYTF
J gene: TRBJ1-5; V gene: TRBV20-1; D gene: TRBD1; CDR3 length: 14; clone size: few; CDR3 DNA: TGCAGTGCTAGAGTTGCCAGGGGGGCTCAGCCCCAGCATTTT; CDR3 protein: CSARVARGAQPQHF
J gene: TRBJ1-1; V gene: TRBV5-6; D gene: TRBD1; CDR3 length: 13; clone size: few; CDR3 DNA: TGTGCCAGCAGGCGACAGGGAGCGGATGAAGCTTTCTTT; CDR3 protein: CASRRQGADEAFF
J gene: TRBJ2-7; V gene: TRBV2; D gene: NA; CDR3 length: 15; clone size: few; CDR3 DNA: TGTGCCAGCACTTCACGGCCCTGGCGGGACTACGAGCAGTACTTC; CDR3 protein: CASTSRPWRDYEQYF
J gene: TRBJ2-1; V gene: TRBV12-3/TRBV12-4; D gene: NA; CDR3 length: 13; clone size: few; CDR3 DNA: TGTGCCAGCAGTTGGGTACCCCGCAATGAGCAGTTCTTC; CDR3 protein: CASSWVPRNEQFF
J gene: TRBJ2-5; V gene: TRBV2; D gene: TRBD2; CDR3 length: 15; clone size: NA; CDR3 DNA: TGTGCCAGCAGTGACGGACTAGCGGCACAAGAGACCCAGTACTTC; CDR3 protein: CASSDGLAAQETQYF
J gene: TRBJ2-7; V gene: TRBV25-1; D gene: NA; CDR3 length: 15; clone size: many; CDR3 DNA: TGTGCCAGCAGTGAAAGTACAGGGTTCACCTACGAGCAGTACTTC; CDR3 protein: CASSESTGFTYEQYF
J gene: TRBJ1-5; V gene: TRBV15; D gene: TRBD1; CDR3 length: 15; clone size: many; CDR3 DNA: TGTGCCACCAGGGCCGGGACAGGGGTGAATCAGCCCCAGCATTTT; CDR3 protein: CATRAGTGVNQPQHF
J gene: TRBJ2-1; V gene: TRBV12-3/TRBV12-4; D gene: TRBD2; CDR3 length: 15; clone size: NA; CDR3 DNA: TGTGCCAGCGTCTCCGGGACTAGCGGATACAATGAGCAGTTCTTC; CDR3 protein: CASVSGTSGYNEQFF
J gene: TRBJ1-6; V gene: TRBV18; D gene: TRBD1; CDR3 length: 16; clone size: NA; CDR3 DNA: TGTGCCAGCTCACTTCTGCATGGGACAGGGGGGTCACCCCTCCACTTT; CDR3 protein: CASSLLHGTGGSPLHF
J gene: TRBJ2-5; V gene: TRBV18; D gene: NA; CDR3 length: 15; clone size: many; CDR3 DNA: TGTGCCAGCTCACCACTAACGCTGATGCAAGAGACCCAGTACTTC; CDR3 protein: CASSPLTLMQETQYF
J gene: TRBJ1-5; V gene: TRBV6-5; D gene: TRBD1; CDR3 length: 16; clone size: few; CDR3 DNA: TGTGCCAGCAGTTACCTTGACAGGGCCCCGAATCAGCCCCAGCATTTT; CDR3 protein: CASSYLDRAPNQPQHF
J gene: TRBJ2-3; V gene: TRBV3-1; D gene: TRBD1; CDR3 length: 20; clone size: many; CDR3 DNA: TGTGCCAGCAGCCAACGCGGAATCCGGGACAGGGAAACTAGCACAGATACGCAGTATTTT; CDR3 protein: CASSQRGIRDRETSTDTQYF
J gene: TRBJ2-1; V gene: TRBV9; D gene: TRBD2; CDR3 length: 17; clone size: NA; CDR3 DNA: TGTGCCAGCAGCGTAGGACATCGTGAACTAGCGGCAAATGAGCAGTTCTTC; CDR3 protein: CASSVGHRELAANEQFF
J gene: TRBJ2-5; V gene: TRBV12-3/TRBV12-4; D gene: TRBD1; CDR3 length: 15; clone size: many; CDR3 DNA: TGTGCCAGCAGGCTTCCAGACAGGGGGCGAGAGACCCAGTACTTC; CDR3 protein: CASRLPDRGRETQYF
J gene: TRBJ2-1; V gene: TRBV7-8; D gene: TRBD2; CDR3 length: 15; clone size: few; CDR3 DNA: TGTGCCAGCAGCCCCGGACTAGCGGCTGGAAATGAGCAGTTCTTC; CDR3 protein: CASSPGLAAGNEQFF
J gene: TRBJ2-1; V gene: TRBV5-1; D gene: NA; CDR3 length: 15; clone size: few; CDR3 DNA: TGCGCCAGCAGCTTGGGCGTGGGATGGGACAATGAGCAGTTCTTC; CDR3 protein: CASSLGVGWDNEQFF
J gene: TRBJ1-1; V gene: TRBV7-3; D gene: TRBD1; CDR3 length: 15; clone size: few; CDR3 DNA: TGTGCCAGCAGCTCGCAAGGGGGCTGGGACACTGAAGCTTTCTTT; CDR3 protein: CASSSQGGWDTEAFF
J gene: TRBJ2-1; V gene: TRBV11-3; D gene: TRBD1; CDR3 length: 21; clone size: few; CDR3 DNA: TGTGCCAGCAGCCCGGGACAGGGGGCGGCTAGCGGGAGATTCGGTTACAATGAGCAGTTCTTC; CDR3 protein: CASSPGQGAASGRFGYNEQFF
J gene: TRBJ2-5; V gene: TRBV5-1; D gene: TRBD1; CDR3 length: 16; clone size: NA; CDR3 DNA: TGCGCCAGCAGCTTGGCTGGACAGGGAGGCGTAGAGACCCAGTACTTC; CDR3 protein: CASSLAGQGGVETQYF
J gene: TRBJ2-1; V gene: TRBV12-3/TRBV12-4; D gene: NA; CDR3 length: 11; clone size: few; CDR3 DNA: TGTGCCAGCAGCCTAGCGACCCACCGGTTCTTC; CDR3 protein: CASSLATHRFF
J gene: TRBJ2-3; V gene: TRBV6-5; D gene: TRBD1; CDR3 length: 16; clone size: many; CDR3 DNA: TGTGCCAGCAGTTACCCCCGACAGGGGGGCACAGATACGCAGTATTTT; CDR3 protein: CASSYPRQGGTDTQYF
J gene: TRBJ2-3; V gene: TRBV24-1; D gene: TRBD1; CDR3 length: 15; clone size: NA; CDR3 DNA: TGTGCCACCAGTGGATGGGACAGGGTGACAGATACGCAGTATTTT; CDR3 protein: CATSGWDRVTDTQYF
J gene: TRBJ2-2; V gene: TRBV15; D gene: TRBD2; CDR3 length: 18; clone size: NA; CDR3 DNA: TGTGCCACCAGCAGGTCCCTGGTTTCAGCGGGAGACGCCGGGGAGCTGTTTTTT; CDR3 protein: CATSRSLVSAGDAGELFF
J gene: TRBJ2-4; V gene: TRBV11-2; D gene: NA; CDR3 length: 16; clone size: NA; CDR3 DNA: TGTGCCAGCAGCTTAGATCCGGGGACAGCCAAAAACATTCAGTACTTC; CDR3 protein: CASSLDPGTAKNIQYF
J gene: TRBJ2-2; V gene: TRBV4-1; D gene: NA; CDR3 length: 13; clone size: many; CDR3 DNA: TGCGCCAGCACCCTCCCTGGCACCGGGGAGCTGTTTTTT; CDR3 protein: CASTLPGTGELFF
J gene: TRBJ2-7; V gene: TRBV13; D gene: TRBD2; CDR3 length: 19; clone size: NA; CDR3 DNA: TGTGCCAGCAGCCAAACTAGCGGGAGGGCCGAAGTGCCGGGATACGAGCAGTACTTC; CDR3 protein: CASSQTSGRAEVPGYEQYF
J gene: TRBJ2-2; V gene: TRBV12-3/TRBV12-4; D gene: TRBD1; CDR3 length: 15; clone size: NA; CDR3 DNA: TGTGCCAGCAGTCGATACAGGGGGCAATCCGGGGAGCTGTTTTTT; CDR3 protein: CASSRYRGQSGELFF